This T cell receptor beta chain was recovered during a study of regulatory T cells in long-lasting Graves disease (dated by TCRdb to the early 2020s). For the study in its entirety: Persistent Graves' disease was defined as antithyroid drug treatment for over 5 years with persistently positive TSH receptor autoantibodies. Persistent Graves' disease patients were compared with newly diagnosed Graves' disease patients by peripheral blood TCR sequencing and RNA sequencing. A total of roughly 35 samples underwent TCR sequencing: some 13 from persistent and about 20 from newly diagnosed Graves' disease patients. On average, persistent Graves' disease patients in the clinical cohort had been on antithyroid drugs for approximately ten years. The study was registered as a clinical trial and conducted in China. General findings and caveats noted by the study authors: Only the TCR beta chain was sequenced and analyzed. Persistent patients shared more public clonotypes among themselves (over 2,500) than newly diagnosed patients did (about 970). Compared with newly diagnosed patients, persistent Graves' disease patients had lower TCR Shannon entropy and fewer highly expanded clones, which suggests clonal expansion. The authors acknowledged the small sample size as a limitation that may reduce accuracy. Because the primary lesion, thyroid tissue, could not be accessed, the study looked at peripheral blood alone.

This clonotype has at least ten counts. Its antigen target is currently unknown. No qualities accompany the bases; no much larger clone lies one base away. The time point label on this specimen signifies: persistent/refractory GD, antithyroid drugs over 5 years with positive TRAb. For both TCR sequencing and RNA sequencing, RNA was extracted from PBMCs in TRIzol. The diagnosis of Graves' disease followed American Thyroid Association guidelines. Patients were recruited from an endocrinology department in Xi'an, China. From each patient, 7.5 to 9.5 milliliters of peripheral blood was collected into an EDTA anticoagulant tube. Ficoll Paque Plus density gradient separation was used to isolate PBMCs, and no further T cell sorting was performed. An Agilent 2100 Bioanalyzer and agarose gel were used to check RNA quality, while a NanoDrop 2000 measured RNA concentration. The method was multiplex PCR. For sequencing, an Illumina HiSeq 4000 was employed. iRepertoire HTBI primers and Arm-PCR amplification of CDR3 regions were used to construct TCR beta libraries. Before sequencing, the PCR products went through gel purification. The authors processed their data as follows. Gene usage analysis of CDR3 amino acid clonotypes relied on the 55 to 80 TRBV and around 14 TRBJ segments identified across samples. Filtered high-quality paired reads were merged into contigs using COPE and FqMerger. BLAST was used to align contigs to IMGT TRBV, TRBD and TRBJ reference genes, with CDR3 defined following IMGT. Clonotypes above 0.1% frequency were classified as highly expanded clones. Shannon entropy was used to measure repertoire diversity, and the Gini coefficient was used to measure V-J evenness. A clonotype was considered public if more than one individual shared it. The public reads were reanalyzed by TCRdb: fastp trimming at Q25, MiXCR alignment, in-frame beta chains only. Each record represents a unique CDR3 protein, reported with the most common genes and DNA among its rows. TCRdb's processing, not the study's, gives the V and J calls here. Counted in this sample were some 420,000 distinct CDR3 sequences; roughly 22% of them appeared once. Roughly 14% of the sample comes from the top ten.

This clonotype was obtained from a female donor with Graves disease. Sequencing was performed on peripheral blood mononuclear cells (PBMCs), taken when the disease was refractory, from a patient treated with antithyroid drugs.

DNA sequence: TGTGCCAGCACCATGGCGGGGTCCTCCTACGAGCAGTACTTC. It is translated as CASTMAGSSYEQYF. This chain is built from TRBV6-1 and TRBJ2-7; a tentative D match to TRBD2 spans 6 bases. V was cut back by 7 bases and J by 0 bases, leaving a gap of 13 bases between them. The germline V gene encodes CDR1 MNHNS and CDR2 SASEGT. The CDR3 measures 14 amino acids from cysteine to phenylalanine. Kept here is only the CDR3 DNA, which spans 42 bases and is read in frame from base 1.